The clone carrying this T cell receptor (beta chain) appeared a single time. The record originates from a study of blood T cell repertoires in COVID-19. Study context: Acute and convalescent COVID-19 samples came from the United States, Italy and Spain. T cells, B-cell-depleted T cells, or PBMCs provided the cDNA or gDNA that served as material.

J was trimmed by 2 bases and V by 4 bases; bases with no gene match: 7. Germline-derived CDR1 and CDR2 are MNHEY and SMNVEV (reference sequence). The CDR3 runs to 16 residues. Original methodology: Estimates of nucleated cell counts were drawn from the amplification of reference gene primers. Clones were read by immunoSEQ multiplex PCR, and TCRdb kept only the in-frame ones, dropping some. Clonal size and the V and J genes are those of that table, whereas D and trimming came from the DNA. The sample carries over 200,000 clones, 83% recorded once. The sequence was collected from a woman aged 25-40 years with COVID-19, enrolled during active disease. Sequencing was done on a sample of peripheral blood. This chain links TRBV27 with TRBJ2-3, with 9 bases aligning to TRBD2. CDR3 DNA: TGTGCCAGCAGTTCCCAGACTAGCGGTTACACAGATACGCAGTATTTT. Amino acid sequence: CASSSQTSGYTDTQYF.